The 5 T cell receptor beta chains below all came from one sample that was sequenced in a study of human T cells and chemical hapten exposure. Time point here: patch test 2, 6 weeks after DPC sensitization. As to treatment: therapeutic diphenylcyclopropenone sensitization with weekly scalp DPC. TCRdb re-derived calls from the RACE reads in MiXCR, one entry per CDR3 protein. The data contain fewer than 90,000 distinct CDR3 sequences, about 6.6% of them singletons. Specimen: whole blood, collected in connection with sensitization to the hapten diphenylcyclopropenone (DPC). The receptor set was obtained from a young woman with alopecia areata. Some clones in this sample may be carry-over from other donors' samples.

This clonotype was counted at least ten times. The chain is built from TRBV12-3 or TRBV12-4 and TRBJ2-2; 9 bases match TRBD1. The CDR3 is 17 residues long. The junction had 6 bases not matched to a gene; V was cut back by 1 base and J by 3 bases. CDR3 sequence (DNA): TGTGCCAGCAGTTTAGGAGACAGGGGGTCGTACACCGGGGAGCTGTTTTTT. It codes for CASSLGDRGSYTGELFF.

This clonotype was seen at least ten times. CDR3 DNA: TGTGCCACCAGTGATTTGGCGGGGCCCCAGCATTTT. It specifies CATSDLAGPQHF. The V and J genes are TRBV24-1 and TRBJ1-5; unclear D gene. The CDR3 sequence is 12 residues long. V was pared by 0 bases and J by 9 bases, with 5 bases between. Germline CDR1 and CDR2: KGHDR and SFDVKD.

A few counts support this clonotype. The genes are TRBV7-9 and TRBJ1-6, with a tentative D call TRBD1 (6 bases). V lost 7 bases and J 10 bases, leaving 17 bases between the germline ends. CDR1 and CDR2 from the germline V gene are SEHNR and FQNEAQ (reference sequence). The CDR3 is 14 residues long. The CDR3 loop reads CASTGTRTFSPLHF. The CDR3 DNA sequence: TGTGCCAGCACCGGGACAAGGACTTTCTCACCCCTCCACTTT.

In its sample, this clonotype was seen a few times. The chain is built from TRBV9 and TRBJ2-1, with 11 nucleotides matching TRBD2. Looked up from germline, CDR1 is SGDLS and CDR2 is YYNGEE. The CDR3 spans 16 residues. Trimming at V came to 0 bases and at J to 9 bases, leaving 8 bases not matched to a gene. Here the CDR3 DNA reads TGTGCCAGCAGCGTAGCAACTAGCGGGGGAATCAGTGAGCAGTTCTTC. Protein product: CASSVATSGGISEQFF.

This sequence joins TRBV6-5 and TRBJ1-2, with a weak D call TRBD1 (6 bases). This CDR3 comprises 13 residues. Germline V CDR1 and CDR2: MNHEY, SVGAGI. Trimming shortened V by 5 bases and J by 7 bases, and 14 bases separated the two germline ends. The CDR3 coding sequence is TGTGCCAGCAGTCCCACAGGGTACGGTGGCTACACCTTC. Translated, it gives CASSPTGYGGYTF.